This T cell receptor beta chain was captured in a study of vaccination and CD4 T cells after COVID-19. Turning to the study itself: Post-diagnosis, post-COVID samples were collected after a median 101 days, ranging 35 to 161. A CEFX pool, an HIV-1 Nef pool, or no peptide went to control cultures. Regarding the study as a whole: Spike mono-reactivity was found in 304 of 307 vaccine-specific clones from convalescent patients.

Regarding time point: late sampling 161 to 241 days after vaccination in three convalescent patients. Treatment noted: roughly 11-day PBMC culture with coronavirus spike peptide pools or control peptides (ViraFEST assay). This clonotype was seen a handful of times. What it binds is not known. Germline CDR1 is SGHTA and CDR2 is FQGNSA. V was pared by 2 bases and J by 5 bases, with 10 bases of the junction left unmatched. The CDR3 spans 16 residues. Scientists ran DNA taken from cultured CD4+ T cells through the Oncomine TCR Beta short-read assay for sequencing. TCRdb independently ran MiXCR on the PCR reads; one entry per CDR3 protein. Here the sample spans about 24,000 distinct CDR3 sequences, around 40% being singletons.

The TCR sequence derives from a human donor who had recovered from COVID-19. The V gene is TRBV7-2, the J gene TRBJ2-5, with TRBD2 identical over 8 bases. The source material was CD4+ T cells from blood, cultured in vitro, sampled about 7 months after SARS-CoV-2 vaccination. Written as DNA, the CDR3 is TGTGCCAGCAGCTTAACTTCGGGAGGGCCTGGGGAGACCCAGTACTTC. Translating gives CASSLTSGGPGETQYF.